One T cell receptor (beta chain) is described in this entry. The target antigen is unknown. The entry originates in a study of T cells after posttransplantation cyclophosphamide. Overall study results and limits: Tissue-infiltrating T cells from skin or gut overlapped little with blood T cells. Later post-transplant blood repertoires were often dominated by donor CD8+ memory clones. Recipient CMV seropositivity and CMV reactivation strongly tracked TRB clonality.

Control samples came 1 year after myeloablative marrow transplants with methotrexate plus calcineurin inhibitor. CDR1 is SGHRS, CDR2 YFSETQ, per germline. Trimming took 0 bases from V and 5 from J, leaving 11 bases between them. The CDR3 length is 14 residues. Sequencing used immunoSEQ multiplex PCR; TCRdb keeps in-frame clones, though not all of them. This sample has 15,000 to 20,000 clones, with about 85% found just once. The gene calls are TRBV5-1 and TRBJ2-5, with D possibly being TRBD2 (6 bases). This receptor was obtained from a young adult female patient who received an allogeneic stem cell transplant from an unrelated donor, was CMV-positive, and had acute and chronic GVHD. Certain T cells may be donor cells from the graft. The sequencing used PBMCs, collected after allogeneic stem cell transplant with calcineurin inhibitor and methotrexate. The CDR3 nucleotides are TGCGCCAGCAGCTTGGTCCCAGGGAGGGAGACCCAGTACTTC. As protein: CASSLVPGRETQYF.